This T cell receptor beta chain emerged from a study of CD8+CD57+ T cells in acquired aplastic anemia. The germline CDR1 and CDR2 sequences are ENHRY and SYGVKD. Ends included, the CDR3 has 8 residues. Profiling of TCR beta VDJ combinations and CDR3 sequences used genomic DNA as template. TCRdb re-called the reads with MiXCR, one entry per CDR3 protein. Of hundreds of thousands of distinct CDR3 sequences in the sample, roughly 64% are singletons; the top ten hold 3% to 4.5%. This clonotype was counted only a few times. The CDR3 end shows no conserved phenylalanine or tryptophan, and so a read error is likely. Because the CDR3's place on the DNA is in doubt, the DNA is left out and the CDR3 is given as listed by TCRdb.

The specimen sequenced was sorted CD4+, CD8+, or CD8+CD57+ T cells (not recorded which) from PBMCs. The genes are TRBV10-3 and TRBJ2-5. The sequence derives from a human donor in good health, serving as a control. The CDR3 region is CAISGNLL.